This T cell receptor (beta chain) was profiled in a study of regulatory T cells in long-lasting Graves disease. In the study overall: Graves' patients (newly diagnosed) had been on antithyroid drugs under 3 months.

This clonotype has at least ten counts. The antigen is undetermined. Assembly of TCR beta libraries relied on iRepertoire HTBI primers together with Arm-PCR of CDR3 regions. Original handling: Gene usage covered about 60 TRBV and more than 13 TRBJ segments. TCRdb analysed the multiplex PCR reads with MiXCR anew, one entry per CDR3 protein. The V and J calls, along with clone size, are taken from TCRdb and not from the paper's own processing. The profile shows around 450,000 distinct CDR3 sequences, approximately 16% of them singletons. Regarding the study as a whole: The study found persistent patients shared more public clonotypes (approximately 2,700) than new patients (just over 950).

The CDR3 has 17 amino acids. V lost 6 bases and J lost 0; bases outside the gene matches: 12. The sample's time point: newly diagnosed GD, antithyroid drugs for less than 3 months. After RNA was extracted from PBMCs, the TCR library was made from it. The same data also contributed to another study, on T cells in Graves' hyperthyroidism and ophthalmopathy. That paper adds: Used for diagnoses were clinical symptoms, serum thyroxine and TRAb, thyroid ultrasound and orbital computed tomography.

The chain uses TRBV12-3 or TRBV12-4 and TRBJ1-2, with 8 positions matching TRBD1. This TCR was sampled from a woman in her thirties or forties with Graves disease. Sequenced here: peripheral blood mononuclear cells (PBMCs), sampled at new diagnosis, from a patient treated with antithyroid drugs. This chain's CDR3 is CASSLKGWTGTNYGYTF. The CDR3 DNA follows: TGTGCCAGCAGCCTCAAGGGTTGGACAGGGACTAACTATGGCTACACCTTC.